The 11 T cell receptor beta chains below were found in one sample sequenced in a study of shared clonotypes between healthy human individuals. The repertoire was sequenced with immunoSEQ multiplex PCR; TCRdb's copy has only in-frame clones and lacks some. The table has some 470,000 clones, about 82% seen once; the top ten hold over 10%. Sequencing was performed on PBMCs. These receptors were obtained from a woman between 35 and 50 years old in good health. Some clones in this sample may be carry-over from other donors' samples.

V usage is TRBV19 and J usage is TRBJ1-5, with TRBD1 matching 7 bases. The germline CDR1 and CDR2 sequences are LNHDA and SQIVND (reference sequence). CDR3 length: 14 amino acids. Trimming cost V 5 bases and J 3 bases; bases outside gene matches: 4. The CDR3 DNA sequence: TGTGCCAGTAGTTACGACAGGGACAATCAGCCCCAGCATTTT. It translates to CASSYDRDNQPQHF.

The genes are TRBV5-1 and TRBJ2-5, with 8 bases matching TRBD1. Germline assignment: CDR1 SGHRS and CDR2 YFSETQ. Trimming removed 4 bases from V and 2 bases from J; junction bases left unmatched: 10. This CDR3 comprises 16 residues. The CDR3 DNA sequence: TGCGCCAGCAGCATCCAGGGGGCGGGACGGCAAGAGACCCAGTACTTC. It translates to CASSIQGAGRQETQYF.

The chain links TRBV18 to TRBJ2-5; 8 nucleotides line up with TRBD2. This CDR3 comprises 15 residues. Germline V gene sequence: CDR1 KGHSH, CDR2 LQKENI. Germline trimming cut 6 bases from V and 5 bases from J; bases unmatched to any gene: 11. The DNA of the CDR3 is TGTGCCAGCTCCCCGACGTCAGCGGGAGATGAGACCCAGTACTTC. Protein product: CASSPTSAGDETQYF.

The chain couples TRBV30 to TRBJ1-2, with 8 bases that match TRBD1. J lost 4 bases, V lost 0 bases, and 7 bases had no gene match. The CDR3 is 15 amino acids. CDR1 GTSNPN and CDR2 SVGIG come from the germline V gene (reference sequence). DNA for the CDR3: TGTGCCTGGAGTGTACAGGGGGGTAGGACCTATGGCTACACCTTC. The encoded protein is CAWSVQGGRTYGYTF.

The DNA of the CDR3 is TGCGCCAGCAGCTTGTACCAGAACACCGGGGAGCTGTTTTTT. The encoded protein is CASSLYQNTGELFF. The rearrangement links TRBV5-1 to TRBJ2-2, with D unresolved. CDR1 and CDR2 (germline): SGHRS, YFSETQ. V was trimmed by 1 base and J by 1 base, leaving 5 bases between them. This CDR3 comprises 14 residues. The entire variable domain, with the rest obtained from reference TRBV5-1 and TRBJ2-2, is as follows: KAGVTQTPRYLIKTRGQQVTLSCSPISGHRSVSWYQQTPGQGLQFLFEYFSETQRNKGNFPGRFSGRQFSNSRSEMNVSTLELGDSALYLCASSLYQNTGELFFGEGSRLTVL.

The CDR3 sequence: CASSPRDYEQYF. The CDR3 DNA reads TGTGCCAGCTCACCGCGAGATTACGAGCAGTACTTC. V gene TRBV18 combines with J gene TRBJ2-7; D not certain. Trimming cost V 3 bases and J 4 bases, with 7 bases left between them. CDR1 is KGHSH, CDR2 LQKENI, per germline. The CDR3 totals 12 residues.

The rearrangement uses TRBV18 and TRBJ2-7; 14 positions match TRBD2. The trim removed 3 bases at V and 6 bases at J, leaving 7 bases unmatched. The CDR3 consists of 16 residues. Germline CDR1 and CDR2: KGHSH and LQKENI. This CDR3 is CASSPRGLAGAGEQYF. The CDR3 nucleotides read TGTGCCAGCTCACCTCGGGGACTAGCGGGAGCGGGCGAGCAGTACTTC.

The J gene is TRBJ2-7, the V gene TRBV21-1; the tabulated D call, TRBD2, remains unverified against the DNA. TRBV21-1 is annotated as a pseudogene. This CDR3 spans 16 amino acids. The chain's CDR3 is CASSFTPPGLTYEQYF. The CDR3 DNA reads TGTGCCAGCAGCTTCACCCCTCCGGGACTAACCTACGAGCAGTACTTC.

This clone was seen just once. This CDR3 is CASSYSTPTIYYGYTF. The CDR3 DNA reads TGTGCCAGCAGTTACTCGACGCCTACTATTTACTATGGCTACACCTTC. The chain recombines TRBV6-5 with TRBJ1-2, with D unclear. Germline values: CDR1 MNHEY, CDR2 SVGAGI. V lost 0 bases and J 3 bases, leaving 14 bases between the germline ends. CDR3 length equals 16 residues.

The CDR3 protein is CASSIDASFNEKLFF. Here the CDR3 DNA reads TGTGCCAGTAGTATAGATGCATCCTTTAATGAAAAACTGTTTTTT. This chain joins TRBV19 and TRBJ1-4; D not certain. There are 15 residues in the CDR3. The V end lost 0 bases, the J end lost 4 bases, and 9 bases lay between the germline ends. Germline CDR1 and CDR2: LNHDA and SQIVND (reference sequence).

The V gene is TRBV10-3, the J gene TRBJ1-1; D may be TRBD1 (5 bases). Germline-derived CDR1 and CDR2 are ENHRY and SYGVKD. V lost 6 bases and J lost 2, with 13 bases in between. The CDR3 length is 14 residues. The CDR3 sequence is CAIRGDSGNTEAFF. DNA for the CDR3: TGTGCCATCAGGGGTGACAGCGGTAACACTGAAGCTTTCTTT.